The 28 T cell receptor beta chains below all came from one sample that was sequenced in a study of cytomegalovirus exposure and HLA in healthy donors. Primers for the PCR totalled 60 Vbeta and 13 Jbeta. Clones were read by immunoSEQ multiplex PCR, and TCRdb kept only the in-frame ones, dropping some. The data contain almost 85,000 clones, just under 80% of them singletons. Sequencing used PBMCs. These receptors all come from a male donor in good health and CMV-seropositive.

The V and J genes are TRBV5-1 and TRBJ2-1; D is perhaps TRBD1 (5 bases). Germline lookup yields CDR1 SGHRS and CDR2 YFSETQ. V lost 3 bases and J 4 bases, leaving 14 bases between the germline ends. The CDR3 has 15 amino acids. CDR3 coding DNA: TGCGCCAGCAGCTACCGAAGACAGCCTTACAATGAGCAGTTCTTC. This sequence encodes CASSYRRQPYNEQFF. The full variable domain, completed using reference TRBV5-1 and TRBJ2-1, is KAGVTQTPRYLIKTRGQQVTLSCSPISGHRSVSWYQQTPGQGLQFLFEYFSETQRNKGNFPGRFSGRQFSNSRSEMNVSTLELGDSALYLCASSYRRQPYNEQFFGPGTRLTVL.

This chain joins TRBV11-2 and TRBJ1-4; TRBD1 is a possible D gene (6 bases). The germline V gene has CDR1 SGHAT and CDR2 FQNNGV. This CDR3 is 12 amino acids long. V gave up 5 bases and J gave up 10 bases, with 11 bases separating them. CDR3 loop: CASSLGAGKLFF. DNA of the CDR3: TGTGCCAGCAGCCTGGGGGCAGGAAAACTGTTTTTT.

The chain employs TRBV27 and TRBJ2-2; 9 bases map to TRBD2. Trimming at V came to 0 bases and at J to 6 bases, leaving 5 bases not matched to a gene. This CDR3 has 16 amino acids. CDR1 is MNHEY and CDR2 is SMNVEV in the germline V gene (reference sequence). CDR3 amino acids: CASSLSIAGVPGELFF. The DNA for the CDR3 is TGTGCCAGCAGTTTATCTATAGCGGGAGTCCCCGGGGAGCTGTTTTTT.

The chain links TRBV7-2 to TRBJ2-7; weak D call: TRBD2 (6 bases). V shed 1 base and J shed 3 bases, with 13 bases lying between them. Looked up from germline, CDR1 is SGHTA and CDR2 is FQGNSA. The CDR3 consists of 15 residues. CDR3 coding DNA: TGTGCCAGCAGCTTAGGTCTAGCGTACCTCTACGAGCAGTACTTC. Amino acids: CASSLGLAYLYEQYF.

V usage is TRBV30 and J usage is TRBJ1-2; D call uncertain. V was shortened by 3 bases and J by 3 bases, with 17 bases between the two germline ends. CDR3 length: 15 residues. Germline V gives CDR1 GTSNPN, CDR2 SVGIG (reference sequence). CDR3 nucleotides: TGTGCCTGGAGGGACGTTGCACGGGGATACTATGGCTACACCTTC. This encodes CAWRDVARGYYGYTF.

The V gene is TRBV18, the J gene TRBJ2-1; D gene ambiguous. The CDR3 totals 12 residues. Germline lookup yields CDR1 KGHSH and CDR2 LQKENI. Trimming took 0 bases from V and 13 from J, leaving 10 bases between them. Written as DNA, the CDR3 is TGTGCCAGCTCACCACCGATGAGTGTTCAGTTCTTC. It yields the protein CASSPPMSVQFF.

This clone was observed a handful of times. The V gene is TRBV5-4, the J gene TRBJ1-1; 7 bases fit TRBD1. The CDR3 spans 16 residues. V dropped 2 bases and J dropped 0; count of bases not matched to a gene: 7. Germline V CDR1 and CDR2: SGHNT, YYREEE (reference sequence). CDR3 amino acids: CASSFPGGGMNTEAFF. For the CDR3, the DNA is TGTGCCAGCAGCTTTCCAGGGGGTGGCATGAACACTGAAGCTTTCTTT.

The V and J genes are TRBV5-1 and TRBJ1-1; 8 positions agree with TRBD1. This CDR3 has 14 residues. The junction had 7 bases not matched to a gene; V was cut back by 5 bases and J by 4 bases. Germline CDR1 is SGHRS and CDR2 is YFSETQ. CDR3: CASSPGGKGTEAFF. The CDR3 bases are TGCGCCAGCAGTCCAGGGGGCAAAGGCACTGAAGCTTTCTTT.

The chain links TRBV28 to TRBJ2-7; no definite D call. The CDR3 is 15 residues long. The germline V and J ends were trimmed by 2 bases and 2 bases, with 13 bases remaining between them. Germline V CDR1 and CDR2: MDHEN, SYDVKM. CDR3 sequence (DNA): TGTGCCAGCAGTTTAACCCCCTTACAACCCTACGAGCAGTACTTC. The encoded protein is CASSLTPLQPYEQYF.

The chain links TRBV6-1 to TRBJ2-1, with TRBD2 matching over 8 bases. V was clipped by 1 base and J by 10 bases; unmatched bases: 15. CDR1 and CDR2 (germline): MNHNS, SASEGT. The CDR3 has 17 residues. CDR3 coding DNA: TGTGCCAGCAGTGAAGGGCTAGCGGGTAGGTATTCGGGAGAGCAGTTCTTC. The encoded protein is CASSEGLAGRYSGEQFF.

This chain links TRBV28 with TRBJ1-2; 11 bases fit TRBD1. After removal of 8 bases from V and 5 bases from J, the junction contained 4 bases not matched to a gene. The CDR3 runs 13 residues. CDR1 and CDR2 (germline): MDHEN, SYDVKM. The CDR3 spells CASRTGGGYGYTF. Written as DNA, the CDR3 is TGTGCCAGCCGGACAGGGGGCGGGTATGGCTACACCTTC.

The chain links TRBV7-2 to TRBJ2-3, with D possibly TRBD2 on 6 matching bases. Deletions cut 2 bases from V and 7 bases from J, with 22 bases between. The germline V gene has CDR1 SGHTA and CDR2 FQGNSA. The CDR3 covers 17 residues. The CDR3 protein is CASSLQGSNRGVNTQYF. The CDR3 DNA reads as TGTGCCAGCAGCTTACAGGGTAGCAACCGCGGGGTCAATACGCAGTATTTT.

The gene calls are TRBV5-1 and TRBJ2-1; 7 bases agree with TRBD2. The germline V gene has CDR1 SGHRS and CDR2 YFSETQ. CDR3 size: 16 residues. V lost 6 bases, J lost 4 bases, and 13 bases stayed unmatched. DNA of the CDR3: TGCGCCAGCAATCAGTTCAGGGCTAGCGGTTACAATGAGCAGTTCTTC. As protein: CASNQFRASGYNEQFF.

J is TRBJ2-6 and V is TRBV29-1; D is undetermined. Per germline, CDR1 SQVTM and CDR2 ANQGSEA. The germline V and J ends were trimmed by 4 bases and 2 bases, with 3 bases remaining between them. This CDR3 spans 12 amino acids. CDR3 sequence reads: CSVAAGANVLTF. In DNA, the CDR3 is TGCAGCGTTGCCGCTGGGGCCAACGTCCTGACTTTC. The entire variable domain, with the rest obtained from reference TRBV29-1 and TRBJ2-6, is as follows: SAVISQKPSRDICQRGTSLTIQCQVDSQVTMMFWYRQQPGQSLTLIATANQGSEATYESGFVIDKFPISRPNLTFSTLTVSNMSPEDSSIYLCSVAAGANVLTFGAGSRLTVL.

This clone was seen only a few times. The V gene is TRBV5-5, the J gene TRBJ2-3; 12 positions agree with TRBD2. V lost 2 bases to trimming and J lost 5 bases; unmatched junction nucleotides: 6. This CDR3 is 16 amino acids long. CDR1 SGHKS and CDR2 YYEKEE come from the germline V gene (reference sequence). CDR3 in amino acids: CASSFWTSGTEDTQYF. Written as DNA, the CDR3 is TGTGCCAGCAGCTTCTGGACTAGCGGGACAGAAGATACGCAGTATTTT.

The chain employs TRBV6-5 and TRBJ1-1; D may be TRBD1 (6 bases). The germline V and J ends were trimmed by 4 bases and 0 bases, with 15 bases remaining between them. CDR1 is MNHEY, CDR2 SVGAGI, per germline. This CDR3 region has 16 residues. The CDR3 bases are TGTGCCAGCAGTTCCTTCCGACAGGCGATGAACACTGAAGCTTTCTTT. Amino acid sequence: CASSSFRQAMNTEAFF.

This clone has a handful of counts. V gene TRBV6-6 combines with J gene TRBJ2-7; weak D call: TRBD1 (5 bases). Germline V gene lookup returns CDR1 MNHNY and CDR2 SVGAGI (reference sequence). The CDR3 is 16 residues long. The V end lost 0 bases, the J end lost 0 bases, and 12 bases lay between the germline ends. CDR3 protein: CASSYSGTGSSYEQYF. For the CDR3, the DNA is TGTGCCAGCAGTTACTCCGGAACAGGCAGCTCCTACGAGCAGTACTTC.

This chain uses TRBV9 with TRBJ2-3; the D is unclear. The V end lost 1 base, the J end lost 1 base, and 7 bases lay between the germline ends. CDR1 is SGDLS, CDR2 YYNGEE, per germline. The CDR3 loop spans 14 amino acids. The CDR3 here is CASSVLDRTDTQYF. Here the CDR3 DNA reads TGTGCCAGCAGCGTACTAGACCGCACAGATACGCAGTATTTT.

This clone showed up just a few times. This chain connects TRBV7-2 to TRBJ1-1; D gene ambiguous. CDR1 SGHTA and CDR2 FQGNSA come from the germline V gene. CDR3 length equals 12 residues. Trimming pared 5 bases from V and 6 bases from J, leaving 10 bases between. For the CDR3, the DNA is TGTGCCAGCAGCGCTTGGAGGGCTGAAGCTTTCTTT. Amino acids: CASSAWRAEAFF.

DNA of the CDR3: TGTGCCAGCAGTGTAACAGGGGGCGTCCTTAGCACAGATACGCAGTATTTT. It translates to CASSVTGGVLSTDTQYF. The V call is TRBV27, the J call TRBJ2-3; 9 bases match TRBD1. Trimming cost V 5 bases and J 0 bases; bases outside gene matches: 9. CDR1 and CDR2 from the germline V gene are MNHEY and SMNVEV (reference sequence). This CDR3 spans 17 amino acids.

This chain uses TRBV5-4 with TRBJ2-5, with D tentatively TRBD2 (5 bases). The CDR3 spans 15 residues. Germline V gene lookup returns CDR1 SGHNT and CDR2 YYREEE (reference sequence). With 0 bases removed from V and 4 bases from J, the gap between germline ends came to 13 bases. For the CDR3, the DNA is TGTGCCAGCAGCTTGGATCCTAGCAATGGAGAGACCCAGTACTTC. It specifies CASSLDPSNGETQYF.

The rearrangement joins TRBV19 to TRBJ2-1, with 11 bases fitting TRBD2. V was pared by 2 bases and J by 6 bases, with 12 bases of the junction left unmatched. Germline V lookup: CDR1 LNHDA, CDR2 SQIVND (reference sequence). The CDR3 is 18 amino acids. The CDR3 spells CASSITPLLAGAVNEQFF. In DNA, the CDR3 is TGTGCCAGTAGTATAACGCCCTTACTAGCGGGAGCCGTCAATGAGCAGTTCTTC.

The gene calls are TRBV28 and TRBJ2-6, with 7 bases matching TRBD2. The germline V gene has CDR1 MDHEN and CDR2 SYDVKM. CDR3 length: 19 residues. J lost 2 bases, V lost 1 base, and 11 bases had no gene match. The DNA for the CDR3 is TGTGCCAGCAGTTTATCGAATCCCCGGGGGGATACTGGGGCCAACGTCCTGACTTTC. This gives the protein CASSLSNPRGDTGANVLTF.

The genes are TRBV7-2 and TRBJ2-1; tentative D call: TRBD1 (6 bases). The CDR3 length is 15 residues. Germline lookup yields CDR1 SGHTA and CDR2 FQGNSA. V lost 1 base, J lost 1 base, and 8 bases lay in between. In DNA form, the CDR3 reads TGTGCCAGCAGCTTAGGGGGGCCTTCCTACAATGAGCAGTTCTTC. This sequence encodes CASSLGGPSYNEQFF.

This rearrangement joins TRBV7-2 to TRBJ1-5; tentatively, D is TRBD1 (6 bases). The V and J ends lost 5 bases and 7 bases respectively, with 18 bases between them. This CDR3 has 15 residues. CDR1 SGHTA and CDR2 FQGNSA come from the germline V gene. This CDR3 reads CASSQEGVLGQPQHF. CDR3 nucleotides: TGTGCCAGCAGCCAAGAGGGGGTCCTGGGGCAGCCCCAGCATTTT.

J is TRBJ1-5 and V is TRBV28; D unresolved. CDR1 and CDR2 from the germline V gene are MDHEN and SYDVKM. The CDR3 extends over 12 amino acids. V was trimmed by 2 bases and J by 4 bases, leaving 3 bases between them. The CDR3 coding sequence is TGTGCCAGCAGTTTAGAGAATCAGCCCCAGCATTTT. This sequence encodes CASSLENQPQHF. The variable domain in full, with the rest retrieved from reference TRBV28 and TRBJ1-5, is DVKVTQSSRYLVKRTGEKVFLECVQDMDHENMFWYRQDPGLGLRLIYFSYDVKMKEKGDIPEGYSVSREKKERFSLILESASTNQTSMYLCASSLENQPQHFGDGTRLSIL.

In this sample, this clone turned up once. A read error may produce the germline difference seen at one junction end. The genes are TRBV4-1 and TRBJ2-3, with 13 bases lining up with TRBD2. The CDR3 runs 17 residues. CDR1 and CDR2 (germline): MGHRA, YSYEKL. CDR3: CASRQGGLAGSTDTQYF. Here the CDR3 DNA reads TGCGCCAGCAGGCAAGGGGGACTAGCGGGAAGCACAGATACGCAGTATTTT.

V usage is TRBV6-5 and J usage is TRBJ2-7, with 9 bases aligning to TRBD2. J lost 1 base, V lost 0 bases, and 4 bases had no gene match. CDR3 length equals 16 residues. CDR1 is MNHEY, CDR2 SVGAGI, per germline. CDR3 residues: CASSYSGLAGSYEQYF. CDR3 sequence (DNA): TGTGCCAGCAGTTACTCGGGGCTAGCGGGGTCCTACGAGCAGTACTTC.